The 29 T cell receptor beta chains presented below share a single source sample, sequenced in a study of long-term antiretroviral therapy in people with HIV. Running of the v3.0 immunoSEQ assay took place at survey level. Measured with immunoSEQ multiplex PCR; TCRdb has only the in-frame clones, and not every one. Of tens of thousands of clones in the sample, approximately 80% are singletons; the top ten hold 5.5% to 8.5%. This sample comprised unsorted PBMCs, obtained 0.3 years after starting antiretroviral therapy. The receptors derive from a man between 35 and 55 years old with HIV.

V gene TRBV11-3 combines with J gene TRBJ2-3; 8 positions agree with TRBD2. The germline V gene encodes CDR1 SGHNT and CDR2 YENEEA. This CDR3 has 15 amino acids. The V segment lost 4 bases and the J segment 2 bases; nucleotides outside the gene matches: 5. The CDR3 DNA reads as TGTGCCAGCAGCTCGGGGGGGACGGACACAGATACGCAGTATTTT. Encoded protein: CASSSGGTDTDTQYF.

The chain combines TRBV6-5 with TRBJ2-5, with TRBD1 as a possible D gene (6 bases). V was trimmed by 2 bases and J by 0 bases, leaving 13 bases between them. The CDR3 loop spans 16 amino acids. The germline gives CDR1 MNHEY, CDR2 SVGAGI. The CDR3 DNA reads TGTGCCAGCAGTTACACTCCGACAGGCAACCAAGAGACCCAGTACTTC. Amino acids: CASSYTPTGNQETQYF.

The DNA of the CDR3 is TGTGCCAGCAGCCGGACTAGCCCCTACAATGAGCAGTTCTTC. Amino acids: CASSRTSPYNEQFF. The rearrangement uses TRBV7-9 and TRBJ2-1, with 8 bases matching TRBD2. This CDR3 comprises 14 residues. CDR1 SEHNR and CDR2 FQNEAQ come from the germline V gene (reference sequence). The ends lost 5 bases at V and 2 bases at J; junction bases unmatched: 2.

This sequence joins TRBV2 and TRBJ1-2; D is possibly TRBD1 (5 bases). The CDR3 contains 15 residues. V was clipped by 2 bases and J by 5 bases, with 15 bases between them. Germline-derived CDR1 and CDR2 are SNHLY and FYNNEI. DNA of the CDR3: TGTGCCAGCAGTGAACAGGGTTTCGTAAGTTATGGCTACACCTTC. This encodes CASSEQGFVSYGYTF.

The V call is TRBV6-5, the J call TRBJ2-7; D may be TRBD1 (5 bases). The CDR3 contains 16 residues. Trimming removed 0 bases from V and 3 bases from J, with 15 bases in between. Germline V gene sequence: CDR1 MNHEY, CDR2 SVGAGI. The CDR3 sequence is CASSYSTGQKGYEQYF. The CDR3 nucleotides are TGTGCCAGCAGTTACTCGACTGGACAAAAGGGCTACGAGCAGTACTTC.

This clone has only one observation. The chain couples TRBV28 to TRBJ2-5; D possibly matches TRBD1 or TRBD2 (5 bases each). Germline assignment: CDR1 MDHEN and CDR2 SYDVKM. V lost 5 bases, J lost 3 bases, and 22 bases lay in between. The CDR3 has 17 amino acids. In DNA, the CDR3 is TGTGCCAGCAGTATCTGGGACCTGGAGGATAGTAAAGAGACCCAGTACTTC. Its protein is CASSIWDLEDSKETQYF.

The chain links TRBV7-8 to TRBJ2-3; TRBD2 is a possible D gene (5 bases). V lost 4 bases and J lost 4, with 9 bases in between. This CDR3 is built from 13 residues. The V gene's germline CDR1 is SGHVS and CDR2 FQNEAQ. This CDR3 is CASSSGLSDTQYF. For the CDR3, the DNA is TGTGCCAGCAGCTCAGGACTTTCAGATACGCAGTATTTT.

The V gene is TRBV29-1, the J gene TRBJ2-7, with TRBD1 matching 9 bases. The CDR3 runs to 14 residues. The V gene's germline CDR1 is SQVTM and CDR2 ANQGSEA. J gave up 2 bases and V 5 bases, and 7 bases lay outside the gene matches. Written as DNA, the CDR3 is TGCAGCGTTACTCCGGGACAGGGAACCTACGAGCAGTACTTC. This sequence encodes CSVTPGQGTYEQYF.

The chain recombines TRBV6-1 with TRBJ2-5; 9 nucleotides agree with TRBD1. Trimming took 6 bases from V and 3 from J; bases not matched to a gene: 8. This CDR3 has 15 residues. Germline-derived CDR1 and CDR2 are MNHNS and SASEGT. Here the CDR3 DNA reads TGTGCCAGCAGCCAATTACAGGGGGCGGAAGAGACCCAGTACTTC. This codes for CASSQLQGAEETQYF.

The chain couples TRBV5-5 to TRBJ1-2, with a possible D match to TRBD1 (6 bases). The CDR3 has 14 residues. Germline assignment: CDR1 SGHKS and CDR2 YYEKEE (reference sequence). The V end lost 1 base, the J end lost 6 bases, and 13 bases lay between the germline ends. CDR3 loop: CASSLRQGLDGYTF. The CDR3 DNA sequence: TGTGCCAGCAGCTTGCGGCAGGGGCTCGATGGCTACACCTTC.

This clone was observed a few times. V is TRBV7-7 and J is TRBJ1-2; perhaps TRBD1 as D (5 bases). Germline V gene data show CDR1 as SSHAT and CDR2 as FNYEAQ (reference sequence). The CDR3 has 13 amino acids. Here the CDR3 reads CAVSSQDFYGYTF. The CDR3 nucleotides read TGTGCAGTAAGTTCACAGGACTTCTATGGCTACACCTTC.

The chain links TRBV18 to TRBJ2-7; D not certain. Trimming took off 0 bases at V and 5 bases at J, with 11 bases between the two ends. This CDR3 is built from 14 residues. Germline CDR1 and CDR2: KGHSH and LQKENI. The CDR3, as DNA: TGTGCCAGCTCACCACCGGACGGTCGTGACGAGCAGTACTTC. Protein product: CASSPPDGRDEQYF.

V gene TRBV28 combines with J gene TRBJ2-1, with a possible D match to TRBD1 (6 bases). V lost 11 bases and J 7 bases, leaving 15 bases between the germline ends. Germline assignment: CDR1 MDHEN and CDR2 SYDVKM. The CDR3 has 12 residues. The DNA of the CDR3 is TGTGCCGCCCAGGGACAATGGAATGAGCAGTTCTTC. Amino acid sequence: CAAQGQWNEQFF.

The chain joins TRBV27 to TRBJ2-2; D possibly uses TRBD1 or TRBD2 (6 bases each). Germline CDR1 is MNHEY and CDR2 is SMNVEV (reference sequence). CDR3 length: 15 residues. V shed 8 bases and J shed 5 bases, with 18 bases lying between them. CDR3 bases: TGTGCCAGCTACTCTCCCGGGGGCTGGACCGGGGAGCTGTTTTTT. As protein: CASYSPGGWTGELFF.

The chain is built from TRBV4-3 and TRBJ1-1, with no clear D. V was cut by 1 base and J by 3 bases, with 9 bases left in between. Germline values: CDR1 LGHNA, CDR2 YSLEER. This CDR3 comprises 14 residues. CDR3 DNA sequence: TGCGCCAGCAGCCAAGTCGCAGGAGACACTGAAGCTTTCTTT. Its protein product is CASSQVAGDTEAFF.

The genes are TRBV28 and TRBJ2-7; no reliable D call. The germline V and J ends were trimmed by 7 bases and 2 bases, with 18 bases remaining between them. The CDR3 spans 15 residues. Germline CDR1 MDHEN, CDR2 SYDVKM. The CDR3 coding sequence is TGTGCCAGCAACCCCGCGGACGCCTCGACCTACGAGCAGTACTTC. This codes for CASNPADASTYEQYF.

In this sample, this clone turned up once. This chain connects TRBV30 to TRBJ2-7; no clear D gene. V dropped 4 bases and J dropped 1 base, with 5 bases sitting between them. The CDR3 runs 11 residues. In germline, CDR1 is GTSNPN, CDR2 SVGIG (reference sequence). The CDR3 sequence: CAWTRSYEQYF. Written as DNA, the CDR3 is TGTGCCTGGACGCGTTCCTACGAGCAGTACTTC.

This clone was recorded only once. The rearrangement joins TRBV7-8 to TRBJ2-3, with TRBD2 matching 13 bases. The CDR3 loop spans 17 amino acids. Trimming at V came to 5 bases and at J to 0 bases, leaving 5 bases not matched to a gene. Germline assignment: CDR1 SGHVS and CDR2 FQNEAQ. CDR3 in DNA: TGTGCCAGCAGCGGGGGGACTAGCGGGACTAGCACAGATACGCAGTATTTT. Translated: CASSGGTSGTSTDTQYF.

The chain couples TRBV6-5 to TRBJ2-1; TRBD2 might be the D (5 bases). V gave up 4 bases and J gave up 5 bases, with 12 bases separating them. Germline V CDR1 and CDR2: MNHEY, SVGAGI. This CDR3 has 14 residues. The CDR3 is CASSWSGDDNEQFF. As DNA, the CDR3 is TGTGCCAGCAGTTGGAGCGGAGACGACAATGAGCAGTTCTTC.

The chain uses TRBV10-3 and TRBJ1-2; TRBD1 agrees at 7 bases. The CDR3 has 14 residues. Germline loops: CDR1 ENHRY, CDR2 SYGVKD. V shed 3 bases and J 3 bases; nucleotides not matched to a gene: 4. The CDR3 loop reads CAISDPGGDYGYTF. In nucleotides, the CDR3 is TGTGCCATCAGTGACCCAGGGGGGGACTATGGCTACACCTTC.

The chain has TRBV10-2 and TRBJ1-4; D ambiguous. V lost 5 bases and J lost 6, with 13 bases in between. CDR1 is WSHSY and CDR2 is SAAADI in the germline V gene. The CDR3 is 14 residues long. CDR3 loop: CASSNMGRDEKLFF. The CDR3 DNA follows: TGCGCCAGCAGTAATATGGGTAGGGATGAAAAACTGTTTTTT.

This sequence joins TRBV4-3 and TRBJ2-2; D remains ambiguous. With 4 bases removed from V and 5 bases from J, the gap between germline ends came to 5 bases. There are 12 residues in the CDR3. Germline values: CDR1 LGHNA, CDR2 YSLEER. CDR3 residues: CASSPETGELFF. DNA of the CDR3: TGCGCCAGCAGCCCAGAGACCGGGGAGCTGTTTTTT.

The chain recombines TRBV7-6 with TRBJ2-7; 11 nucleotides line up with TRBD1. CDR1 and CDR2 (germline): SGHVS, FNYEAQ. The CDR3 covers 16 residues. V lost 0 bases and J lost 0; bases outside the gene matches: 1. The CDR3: CASSLAGTGGSYEQYF. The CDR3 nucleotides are TGTGCCAGCAGCTTAGCTGGGACAGGGGGCTCCTACGAGCAGTACTTC.

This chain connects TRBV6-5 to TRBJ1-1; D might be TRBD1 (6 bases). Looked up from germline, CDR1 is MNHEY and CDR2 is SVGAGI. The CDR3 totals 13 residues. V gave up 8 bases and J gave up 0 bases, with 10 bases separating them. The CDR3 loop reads CASGGGLNTEAFF. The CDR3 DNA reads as TGTGCCAGCGGGGGCGGCCTGAACACTGAAGCTTTCTTT.

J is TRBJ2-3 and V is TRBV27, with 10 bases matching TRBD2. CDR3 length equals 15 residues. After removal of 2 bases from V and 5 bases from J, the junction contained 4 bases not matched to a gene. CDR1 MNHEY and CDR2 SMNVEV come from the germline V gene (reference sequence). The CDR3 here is CASSLERGGVDTQYF. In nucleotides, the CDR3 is TGTGCCAGCAGTTTAGAGCGGGGGGGCGTAGATACGCAGTATTTT.

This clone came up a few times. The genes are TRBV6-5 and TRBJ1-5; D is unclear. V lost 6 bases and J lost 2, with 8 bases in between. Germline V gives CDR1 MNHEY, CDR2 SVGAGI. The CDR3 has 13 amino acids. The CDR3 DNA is TGTGCCAGCAGGGAGCAGCGCAATCAGCCCCAGCATTTT. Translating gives CASREQRNQPQHF.

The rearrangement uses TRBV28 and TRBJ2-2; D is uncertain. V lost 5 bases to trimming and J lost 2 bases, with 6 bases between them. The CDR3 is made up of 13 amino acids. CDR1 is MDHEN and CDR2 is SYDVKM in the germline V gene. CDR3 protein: CASSPLNTGELFF. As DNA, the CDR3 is TGTGCCAGCAGTCCCCTTAACACCGGGGAGCTGTTTTTT.

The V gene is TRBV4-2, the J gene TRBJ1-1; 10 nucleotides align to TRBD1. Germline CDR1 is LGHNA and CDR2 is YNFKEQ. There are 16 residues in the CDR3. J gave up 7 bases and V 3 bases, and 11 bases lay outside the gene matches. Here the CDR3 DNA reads TGTGCCAGCAGCCAGGCCGGGACAGGGGTGGCCATTGAAGCTTTCTTT. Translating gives CASSQAGTGVAIEAFF.

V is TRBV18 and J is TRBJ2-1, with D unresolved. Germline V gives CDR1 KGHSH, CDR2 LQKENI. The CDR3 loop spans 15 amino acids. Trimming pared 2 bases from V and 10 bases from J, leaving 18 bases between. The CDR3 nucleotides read TGTGCCAGCTCACCAACGCCACGTATTCGGTGGGAGCAGTTCTTC. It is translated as CASSPTPRIRWEQFF. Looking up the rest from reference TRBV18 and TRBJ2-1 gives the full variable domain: NAGVMQNPRHLVRRRGQEARLRCSPMKGHSHVYWYRQLPEEGLKFMVYLQKENIIDESGMPKERFSAEFPKEGPSILRIQQVVRGDSAAYFCASSPTPRIRWEQFFGPGTRLTVL.